The 17 T cell receptor beta chains below come from one sample, sequenced in a study of breast tumors, draining lymph nodes, adjacent tissues. TCRdb recomputed calls from the multiplex PCR reads with MiXCR, one row per CDR3 protein. In the table there are around 25,000 distinct CDR3 sequences, 23% of which are singletons. Specimen: breast tumor tissue. Receptors were obtained from a female donor with breast cancer. Some clones in this sample may be carry-over from other donors' samples.

For this clonotype: The junction does not match germline at one end; this may be a read error. The chain joins TRBV28 to TRBJ2-7; 15 bases are a match to TRBD2. Germline V gene data show CDR1 as MDHEN and CDR2 as SYDVKM. The CDR3 sequence is 15 residues long. The CDR3 protein is CTSGTSGRLPYEQYF. The CDR3 coding sequence is TGTACCAGTGGGACTAGCGGGAGGCTCCCCTACGAGCAGTACTTC.

The table lists this clonotype with many counts. The V gene is TRBV12-5, the J gene TRBJ2-2; D call uncertain. V gave up 7 bases and J gave up 7 bases, with 19 bases separating them. The CDR3 is 15 residues long. Germline V gives CDR1 LGHNT, CDR2 FRNRAP. CDR3 protein: CASALTRAYIGELFF. The CDR3 bases are TGTGCTAGTGCCCTAACACGGGCGTACATCGGGGAGCTGTTTTTT.

Many counts were recorded for this clonotype. The chain is built from TRBV25-1 and TRBJ1-5, with D perhaps TRBD1 (6 bases). CDR3 length equals 14 residues. The ends were cut back, 4 bases at V and 6 bases at J, with 13 bases in the middle. Germline CDR1 MGHDK, CDR2 SYGVNS. For the CDR3, the DNA is TGTGCCAGCAGTGGTACAGGGATAGGTCAGCCCCAGCATTTT. Residues: CASSGTGIGQPQHF.

This clonotype is termed medium-sized. V is TRBV7-6 and J is TRBJ1-5; D remains ambiguous. Germline V gene sequence: CDR1 SGHVS, CDR2 FNYEAQ. Trimming cost V 5 bases and J 0 bases, with 5 bases left between them. The CDR3 has 13 residues. The DNA for the CDR3 is TGTGCCAGCAGCACGAATAGCAATCAGCCCCAGCATTTT. This encodes CASSTNSNQPQHF.

Points on this clonotype: Germline and junction disagree at one end, which may indicate a read error. The chain employs TRBV20-1 and TRBJ2-3, with 11 bases identical to TRBD2. CDR3 length: 17 residues. Germline values: CDR1 DFQATT, CDR2 SNEGSKA (reference sequence). The CDR3, as DNA: TGTAGTGCTACGTGGGCTAGCGGGAGGTGGGGCACAGATGCGCAGTACTTT. It translates to CSATWASGRWGTDAQYF.

This clonotype was counted at least ten times. The rearrangement links TRBV20-1 to TRBJ2-1; no reliable D call. Germline loops: CDR1 DFQATT, CDR2 SNEGSKA (reference sequence). V lost 8 bases and J 4 bases, leaving 18 bases between the germline ends. The CDR3 is 14 residues long. The CDR3 region has the DNA TGCAGTCTAGAGTCCGCTACCTTTTACAATGAGCAGTTCTTC. This codes for CSLESATFYNEQFF.

The chain couples TRBV7-9 to TRBJ2-3, with D perhaps matching TRBD1 or TRBD2 (5 bases each). V lost 0 bases to trimming and J lost 0 bases, with 13 bases between them. Per the germline V gene, CDR1 is SEHNR and CDR2 is FQNEAQ (reference sequence). The CDR3 covers 17 residues. The CDR3 protein is CASSLAGTSASTDTQYF. DNA for the CDR3: TGTGCCAGCAGCTTAGCCGGGACGTCGGCTAGCACAGATACGCAGTATTTT. Full variable domain (outside the CDR3, taken from reference TRBV7-9 and TRBJ2-3): DTGVSQNPRHKITKRGQNVTFRCDPISEHNRLYWYRQTLGQGPEFLTYFQNEAQLEKSRLLSDRFSAERPKGSFSTLEIQRTEQGDSAMYLCASSLAGTSASTDTQYFGPGTRLTVL.

Concerning this clonotype itself: Being one base from a much bigger clone, this may be a read error. The rearrangement joins TRBV12-3 or TRBV12-4 to TRBJ2-3; TRBD2 might be the D (7 bases). This CDR3 has 16 residues. V was pared by 6 bases and J by 0 bases, with 16 bases between. The CDR3 sequence: CASSRRGALSTDTQYF. As DNA, the CDR3 is TGTGCCAGCAGCCGACGGGGGGCGCTTAGCACAGATACGCAGTATTTT.

There are a few counts of this clonotype. A single base separates this from a much larger clone, so it may be a read error. The chain combines TRBV5-4 with TRBJ2-5, with 12 positions matching TRBD2. CDR1 and CDR2 from the germline V gene are SGHNT and YYREEE (reference sequence). CDR3 size: 16 residues. CDR3 coding DNA: TGTGCCAGCAGTCCCAAACTAGCGGGAGGTCAAGAGACCCAGTGCTTC. It specifies CASSPKLAGGQETQCF. Based on the CDR3 plus reference TRBV5-4 and TRBJ2-5, the full variable domain is ETGVTQSPTHLIKTRGQQVTLRCSSQSGHNTVSWYQQALGQGPQFIFQYYREEENGRGNFPPRFSGLQFPNYSSELNVNALELDDSALYLCASSPKLAGGQETQCFGPGTRLLVL.

Ten or more counts support this clonotype. The chain couples TRBV27 to TRBJ2-7, with TRBD2 identical over 7 bases. This CDR3 has 13 residues. The trim removed 6 bases at V and 4 bases at J, leaving 6 bases unmatched. Germline V gene lookup returns CDR1 MNHEY and CDR2 SMNVEV (reference sequence). In DNA, the CDR3 is TGTGCCAGCAGGGCAGCGGGGATTTACGAGCAGTACTTC. Protein: CASRAAGIYEQYF.

In this sample, this clonotype turned up many times. The CDR3 here is CALDGGGFNYGYTF. DNA of the CDR3: TGTGCCTTGGACGGTGGGGGCTTTAACTATGGCTACACCTTC. The rearrangement links TRBV30 to TRBJ1-2, with TRBD1 as a possible D gene (6 bases). This CDR3 has 14 residues. Trimming left V 7 bases short and J 1 base short, with 16 bases between. In germline, CDR1 is GTSNPN, CDR2 SVGIG (reference sequence). Variable domain in full (rest from reference TRBV30 and TRBJ1-2): SQTIHQWPATLVQPVGSPLSLECTVEGTSNPNLYWYRQAAGRGLQLLFYSVGIGQISSEVPQNLSASRPQDRQFILSSKKLLLSDSGFYLCALDGGGFNYGYTFGSGTRLTVV.

This clonotype was seen many times. This sequence joins TRBV28 and TRBJ1-2; possibly TRBD1 for D (5 bases). Germline CDR1 and CDR2: MDHEN and SYDVKM. V lost 8 bases to trimming and J lost 14 bases, with 18 bases between them. The CDR3 contains 11 residues. In DNA form, the CDR3 reads TGTGCCAGCCTTCGGGGCAGATGGAGTACCTTC. Translating gives CASLRGRWSTF.

This clonotype appeared many times. The chain combines TRBV29-1 with TRBJ2-5; D might be TRBD1 or TRBD2, each matching 5 bases. The germline V gene has CDR1 SQVTM and CDR2 ANQGSEA. This CDR3 contains 12 residues. With 5 bases removed from V and 5 bases from J, the gap between germline ends came to 12 bases. This chain's CDR3 is CSVLGVRETQYF. As DNA, the CDR3 is TGCAGCGTTCTGGGGGTTAGGGAGACCCAGTACTTC.

The table lists this clonotype with many counts. This rearrangement joins TRBV3-1 to TRBJ2-7; TRBD2 aligns across 13 bases. The CDR3 is made up of 16 amino acids. The V gene end was trimmed by 9 bases and the J gene end by 5 bases; junction bases not matched to a gene: 13. Germline V gene sequence: CDR1 LGHDT, CDR2 YNNKEL (reference sequence). The CDR3 DNA sequence: TGTGCCAGTCAAGGACTAGCGGGAGTCGGGTCCCACGAGCAGTACTTC. Amino acid sequence: CASQGLAGVGSHEQYF.

As to this clonotype: No conserved phenylalanine or tryptophan ends this CDR3, so it is likely a read error. The DNA is left out, because the CDR3 cannot be placed on it with certainty; the CDR3 is given as TCRdb lists it. V is TRBV7-8 and J is TRBJ2-7; the DNA was not used to check the table's D call, TRBD1. Both ends counted, the CDR3 spans 8 residues. Germline V lookup: CDR1 SGHVS, CDR2 FQNEAQ. CDR3 amino acids: CASSLTGA.

This clonotype was recorded at least ten times. This chain joins TRBV19 and TRBJ1-3, with D hard to call. Between the trimmed V and J ends, which lost 8 bases and 4 bases, there was a span of 15 bases. CDR3 length equals 14 residues. Germline CDR1 is LNHDA and CDR2 is SQIVND (reference sequence). CDR3 DNA: TGTGCCAGTGTGGATTATGGACTCGGAAACACCATATATTTT. Protein sequence: CASVDYGLGNTIYF.

There are many counts of this clonotype. V is TRBV10-3 and J is TRBJ2-7; 8 nucleotides align to TRBD2. The V segment lost 10 bases and the J segment 3 bases; nucleotides outside the gene matches: 14. CDR1 is ENHRY and CDR2 is SYGVKD in the germline V gene. The CDR3 totals 15 residues. In DNA, the CDR3 is TGTGCCACCCACAGGGACCGGACTAGCCTCTACGAGCAGTACTTC. This gives the protein CATHRDRTSLYEQYF.